This TCR beta chain originates from a study of shared clonotypes between healthy human individuals. Study overall: Researchers drew samples from a couple of women and a few men aged 18 to 49. Each donor's CD8 memory used one plate, CD8 naive two, each CD4 subset three. The study's findings and limits: The naive CD4 repertoires of several donors were compared, and around 5.1% of clonotypes were shared.

Original handling: Filtering differed since immunoSEQ provided only junctions, with no quality scores. Assay: immunoSEQ multiplex PCR; the TCRdb copy retains only in-frame clones and omits some. V and J calls and clone size are as listed in that table; D and trimming were resolved from the DNA. Of some 2.1 million clones in the sample, less than 95% were seen once. About this clone itself: What it recognizes is unknown. Different DNA sequences within this sample yield the same CDR3.

The naive CD8 population came from CD45RO-negative cells selected for CCR7, without terminally differentiated effector memory CD45RA+ cells. There are 13 residues in the CDR3. After removal of 6 bases from V and 3 bases from J, the junction contained 3 bases not matched to a gene. The germline gives CDR1 MNHEY, CDR2 SVGAGI. Sequenced material: naive CD8+ T cells sorted from blood. The chain combines TRBV6-5 with TRBJ2-7; 9 bases line up with TRBD1. The source of this sequence is a man younger than 30 in good health. The CDR3 is CASSLGQGYEQYF. The CDR3 nucleotides read TGTGCCAGCAGCCTGGGACAGGGCTACGAGCAGTACTTC.